A single sample is the source of the 4 T cell receptor delta chains below, sequenced in a study of Vδ1+ human thymocytes. The template was reverse-transcribed extracted RNA. Multiplex PCR used pooled V-gene forward primers and a constant-region reverse primer to amplify CDR3s. TCRdb re-called the multiplex PCR reads with CATT. The table lists over 20,000 delta-chain clones, around 7.9% of them singletons. Their recognized antigens are unknown. Study outcomes and limitations: Thymic TRG and TRD repertoires appeared highly polyclonal.

Sequencing was performed on Vdelta1+ gamma-delta thymocytes from the thymus. Subset noted: FACS-sorted CD3+ TCRalphabeta- TCRVdelta1+ TCRVdelta2- thymocytes. These receptors all stem from a child less than two years old who had congenital heart surgery.

The chain couples TRDV1 to TRDJ1; TRDD3 matches 8 bases. From germline, CDR1 is TSWWSYY and CDR2 QGS. The V segment lost 1 base and the J segment 0 bases; nucleotides outside the gene matches: 22. The CDR3 has 22 residues. CDR3 sequence reads: CALGEHPDIPPSVLGDTDKLIF. The CDR3 DNA is TGTGCTCTTGGGGAACATCCGGACATTCCACCTTCCGTACTGGGGGACACCGATAAACTCATCTTT.

The V and J genes are TRDV1 and TRDJ1; D might be TRDD3 (6 bases). Assignment of the J gene here rests on matching the DNA to germline, because TCRdb gives none. Germline CDR1 and CDR2: TSWWSYY and QGS. This CDR3 has 15 amino acids. The ends were cut back, 5 bases at V and 0 bases at J, with 13 bases in the middle. The CDR3 nucleotides read TGTGCTCTTGGGACCCCGGGGGAACACACCGATAAACTCATCTTT. It codes for CALGTPGEHTDKLIF.

The chain recombines TRDV1 with TRDJ1; 10 nucleotides agree with TRDD3. The J gene, not given by TCRdb, was assigned here from a germline match of the nucleotide sequence. CDR1 and CDR2 (germline): TSWWSYY, QGS. The junction had 18 bases not matched to a gene; V was cut back by 2 bases and J by 0 bases. The CDR3 loop spans 21 amino acids. CDR3 DNA sequence: TGTGCTCTTGGGGAAATACTACGTCTGGGGGATATTATTAAGGACACCGATAAACTCATCTTT. This translates into CALGEILRLGDIIKDTDKLIF.

The table lists this clone with a count of one. The chain uses TRDV1 and TRDJ1; the match to TRDD3 covers 8 bases. The J gene is not listed in TCRdb, so it was assigned here from a DNA match to germline. From germline, CDR1 is TSWWSYY and CDR2 QGS. V was clipped by 0 bases and J by 0 bases; unmatched bases: 12. The CDR3 is 19 residues long. The CDR3 DNA sequence: TGTGCTCTTGGGGAACTAATATTGGCTGGGGGAACCTACACCGATAAACTCATCTTT. It is translated as CALGELILAGGTYTDKLIF.